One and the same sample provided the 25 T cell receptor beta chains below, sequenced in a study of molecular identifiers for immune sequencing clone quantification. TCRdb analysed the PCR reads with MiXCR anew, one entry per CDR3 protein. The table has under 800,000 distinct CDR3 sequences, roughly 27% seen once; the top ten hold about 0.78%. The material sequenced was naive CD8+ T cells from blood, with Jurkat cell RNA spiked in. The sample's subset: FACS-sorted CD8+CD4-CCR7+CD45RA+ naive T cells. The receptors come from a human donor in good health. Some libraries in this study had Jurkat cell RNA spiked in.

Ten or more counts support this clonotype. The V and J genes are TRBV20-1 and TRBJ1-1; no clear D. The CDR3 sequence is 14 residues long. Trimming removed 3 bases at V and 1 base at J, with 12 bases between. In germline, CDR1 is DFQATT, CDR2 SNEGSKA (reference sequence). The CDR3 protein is CSARALTRNTEAFF. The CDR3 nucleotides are TGCAGTGCTAGGGCTCTCACTCGGAACACTGAAGCTTTCTTT.

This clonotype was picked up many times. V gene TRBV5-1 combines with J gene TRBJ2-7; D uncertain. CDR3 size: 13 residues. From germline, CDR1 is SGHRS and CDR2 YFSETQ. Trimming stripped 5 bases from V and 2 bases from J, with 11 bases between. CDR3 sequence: CASRKETTYEQYF. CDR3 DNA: TGCGCCAGCAGAAAAGAAACCACCTACGAGCAGTACTTC.

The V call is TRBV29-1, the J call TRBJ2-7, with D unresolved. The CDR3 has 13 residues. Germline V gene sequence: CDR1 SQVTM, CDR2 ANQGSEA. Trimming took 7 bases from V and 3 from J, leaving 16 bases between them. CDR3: CSAEVGRGYEQYF. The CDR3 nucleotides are TGCAGCGCCGAGGTTGGCCGAGGCTACGAGCAGTACTTC.

CDR3 sequence (DNA): TGTGCCACCAGTGACCTGCGACAGGCCGTCATGAACACTGAAGCTTTCTTT. It is translated as CATSDLRQAVMNTEAFF. This chain connects TRBV24-1 to TRBJ1-1; a weak D match, TRBD1 (6 bases). The germline CDR1 and CDR2 sequences are KGHDR and SFDVKD. CDR3 length: 17 residues. Trimming shortened V by 4 bases and J by 0 bases, and 17 bases separated the two germline ends.

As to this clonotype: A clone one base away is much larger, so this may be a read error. CDR3 amino acids: CVSSYRDTYYEQYF. The CDR3 DNA follows: TGTGTCAGCAGTTACCGGGACACCTACTACGAGCAGTACTTC. The chain carries TRBV6-5 and TRBJ2-7, with D perhaps TRBD1 (6 bases). Germline CDR1 and CDR2: MNHEY and SVGAGI. This CDR3 has 14 residues.

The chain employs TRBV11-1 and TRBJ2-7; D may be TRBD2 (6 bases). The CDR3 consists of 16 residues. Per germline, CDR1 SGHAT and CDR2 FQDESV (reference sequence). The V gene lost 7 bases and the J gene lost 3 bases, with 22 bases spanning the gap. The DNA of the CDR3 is TGTGCCAGCACTCTTGCGGGACTCGAGTCCTTCTACGAGCAGTACTTC. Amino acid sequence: CASTLAGLESFYEQYF.

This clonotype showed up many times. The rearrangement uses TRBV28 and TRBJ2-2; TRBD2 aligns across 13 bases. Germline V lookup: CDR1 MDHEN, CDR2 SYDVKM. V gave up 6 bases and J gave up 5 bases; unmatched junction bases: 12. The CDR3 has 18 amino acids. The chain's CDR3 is CASRPGLAGVGRTGELFF. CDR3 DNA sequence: TGTGCCAGCAGACCCGGACTAGCGGGAGTCGGGCGGACCGGGGAGCTGTTTTTT.

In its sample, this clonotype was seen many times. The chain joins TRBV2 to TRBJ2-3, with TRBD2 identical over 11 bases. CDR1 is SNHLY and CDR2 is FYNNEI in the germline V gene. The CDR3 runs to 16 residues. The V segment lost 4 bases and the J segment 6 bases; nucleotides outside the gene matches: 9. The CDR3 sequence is CASSGTLAGVRDTQYF. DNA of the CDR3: TGTGCCAGCAGTGGGACACTAGCGGGAGTCAGGGATACGCAGTATTTT.

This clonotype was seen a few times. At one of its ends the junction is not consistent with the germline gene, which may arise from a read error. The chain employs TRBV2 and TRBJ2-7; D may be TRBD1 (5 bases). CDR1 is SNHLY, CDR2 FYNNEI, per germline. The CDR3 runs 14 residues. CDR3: CASSEEGSTYERYF. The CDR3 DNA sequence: TGTGCCAGCAGTGAAGAGGGGTCCACGTACGAGCGGTACTTC.

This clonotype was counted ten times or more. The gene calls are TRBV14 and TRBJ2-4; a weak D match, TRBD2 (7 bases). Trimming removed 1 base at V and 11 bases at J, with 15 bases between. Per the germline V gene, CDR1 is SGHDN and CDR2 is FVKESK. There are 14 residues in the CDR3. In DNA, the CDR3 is TGTGCCAGCAGCCAAGCCGGGGGGCGCGCGGTTCAGTACTTC. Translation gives CASSQAGGRAVQYF.

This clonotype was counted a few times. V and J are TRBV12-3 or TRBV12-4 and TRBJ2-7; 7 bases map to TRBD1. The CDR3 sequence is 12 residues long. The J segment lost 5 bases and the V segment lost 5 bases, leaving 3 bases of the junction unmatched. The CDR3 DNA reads TGTGCCAGCAGTGAACAGGGGAACGAGCAGTACTTC. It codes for CASSEQGNEQYF.

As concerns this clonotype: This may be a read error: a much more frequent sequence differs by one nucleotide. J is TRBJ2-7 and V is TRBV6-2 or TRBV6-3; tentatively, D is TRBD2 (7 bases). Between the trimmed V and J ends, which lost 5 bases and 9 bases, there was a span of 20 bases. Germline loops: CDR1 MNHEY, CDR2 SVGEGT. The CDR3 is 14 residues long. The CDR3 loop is CASSRDKNPGGQYF. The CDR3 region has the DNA TGTGCCAGCAGTCGGGACAAGAACCCGGGGGGGCAGTACTTC.

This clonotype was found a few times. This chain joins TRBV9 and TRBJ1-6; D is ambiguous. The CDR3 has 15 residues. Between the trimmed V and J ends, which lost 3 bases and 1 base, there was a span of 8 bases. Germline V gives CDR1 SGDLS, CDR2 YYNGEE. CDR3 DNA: TGTGCCAGCAGCGCGAGGGTATCCTATAATTCACCCCTCCACTTT. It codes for CASSARVSYNSPLHF.

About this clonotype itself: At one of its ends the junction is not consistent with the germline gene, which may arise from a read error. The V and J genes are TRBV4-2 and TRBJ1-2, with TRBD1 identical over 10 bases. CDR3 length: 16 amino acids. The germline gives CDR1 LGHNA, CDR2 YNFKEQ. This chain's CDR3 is CASSQPTGGSNYGYAF. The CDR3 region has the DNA TGTGCCAGCAGCCAACCGACAGGGGGCTCCAACTATGGCTACGCCTTC.

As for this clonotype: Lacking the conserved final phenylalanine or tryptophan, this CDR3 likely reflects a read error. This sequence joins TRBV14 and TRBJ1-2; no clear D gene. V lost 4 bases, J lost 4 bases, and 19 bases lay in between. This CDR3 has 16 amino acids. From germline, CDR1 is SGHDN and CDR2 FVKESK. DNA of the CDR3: TGTGCCAGCAGCCCAGACCTTTCCGGGATTTCCTATGGCTACACCCTC. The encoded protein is CASSPDLSGISYGYTL.

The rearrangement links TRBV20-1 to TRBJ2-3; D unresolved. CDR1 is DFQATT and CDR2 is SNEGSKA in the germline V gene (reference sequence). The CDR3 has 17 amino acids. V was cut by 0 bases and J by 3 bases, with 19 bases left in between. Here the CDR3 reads CSARDPVSRILTDTQYF. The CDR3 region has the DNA TGCAGTGCTAGAGATCCGGTTAGCCGAATTTTGACAGATACGCAGTATTTT.

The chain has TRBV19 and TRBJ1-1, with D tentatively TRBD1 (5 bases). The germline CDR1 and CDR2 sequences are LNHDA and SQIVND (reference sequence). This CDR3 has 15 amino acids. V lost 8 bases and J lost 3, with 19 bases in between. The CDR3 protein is CASRLGTRGDTEAFF. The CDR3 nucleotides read TGTGCCAGTCGCCTCGGGACTAGGGGTGACACTGAAGCTTTCTTT.

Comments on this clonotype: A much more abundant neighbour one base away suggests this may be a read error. In DNA form, the CDR3 reads TGCGCCAGCAGCAAAGGTTCCAGCCCACAAGGGACCCAGTACTTC. Its protein is CASSKGSSPQGTQYF. V and J are TRBV4-3 and TRBJ2-5, with D uncertain. This CDR3 has 15 residues. Germline lookup yields CDR1 LGHNA and CDR2 YSLEER.

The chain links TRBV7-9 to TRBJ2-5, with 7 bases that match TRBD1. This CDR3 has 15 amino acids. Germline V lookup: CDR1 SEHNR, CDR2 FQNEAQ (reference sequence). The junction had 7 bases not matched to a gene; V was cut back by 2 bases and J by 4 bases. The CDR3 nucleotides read TGTGCCAGCAGCTTACGCGACAGGGCGGGAGAGACCCAGTACTTC. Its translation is CASSLRDRAGETQYF.

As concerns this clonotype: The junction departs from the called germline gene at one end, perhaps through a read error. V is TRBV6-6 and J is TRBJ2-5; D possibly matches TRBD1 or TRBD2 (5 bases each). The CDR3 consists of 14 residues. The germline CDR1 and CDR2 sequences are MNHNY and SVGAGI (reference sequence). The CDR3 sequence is CASSSTGGQEPQYF. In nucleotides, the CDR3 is TGTGCCAGCAGTTCCACAGGAGGCCAAGAGCCCCAGTACTTC.

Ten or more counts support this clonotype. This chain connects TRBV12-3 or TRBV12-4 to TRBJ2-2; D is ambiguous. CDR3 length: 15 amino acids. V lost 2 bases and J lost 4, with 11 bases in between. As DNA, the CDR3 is TGTGCCAGCAGTTTAAGTGAGGAAGTCACCGGGGAGCTGTTTTTT. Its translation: CASSLSEEVTGELFF.

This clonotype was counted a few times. The chain's CDR3 is CASSWDMNTEAFF. The CDR3, as DNA: TGTGCCAGCAGCTGGGACATGAACACTGAAGCTTTCTTT. The chain has TRBV7-9 and TRBJ1-1, with D perhaps matching TRBD1 (6 bases). V was shortened by 4 bases and J by 0 bases, with 6 bases between the two germline ends. The length of the CDR3 is 13 residues. CDR1 is SEHNR, CDR2 FQNEAQ, per germline (reference sequence).

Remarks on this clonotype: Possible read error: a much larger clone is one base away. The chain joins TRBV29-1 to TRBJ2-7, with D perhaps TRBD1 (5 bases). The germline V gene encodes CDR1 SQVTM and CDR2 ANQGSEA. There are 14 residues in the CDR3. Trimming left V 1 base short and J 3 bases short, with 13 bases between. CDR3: CSVEGAGSNYEQYF. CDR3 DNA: TGCAGCGTTGAAGGCGCAGGGTCGAACTACGAGCAGTACTTC.

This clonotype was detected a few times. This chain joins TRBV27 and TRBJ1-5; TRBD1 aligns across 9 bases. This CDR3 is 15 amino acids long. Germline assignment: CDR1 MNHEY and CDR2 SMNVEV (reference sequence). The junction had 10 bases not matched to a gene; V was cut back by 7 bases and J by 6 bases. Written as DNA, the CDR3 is TGTGCCAGCACCCCGACAGGGGGTTGGGGTCAGCCCCAGCATTTT. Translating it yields CASTPTGGWGQPQHF.

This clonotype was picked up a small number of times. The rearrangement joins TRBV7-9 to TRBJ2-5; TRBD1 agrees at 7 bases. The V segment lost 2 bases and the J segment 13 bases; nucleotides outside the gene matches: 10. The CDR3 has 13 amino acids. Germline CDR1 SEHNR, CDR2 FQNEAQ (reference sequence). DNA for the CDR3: TGTGCCAGCAGCTTACAAAATAGACAGGGAGTGTACTTC. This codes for CASSLQNRQGVYF.